Many counts were recorded for the clone carrying this TCR beta chain. Germline V lookup: CDR1 SGHRS, CDR2 YFSETQ. Trimming removed 0 bases at V and 5 bases at J, with 9 bases between. The CDR3 contains 14 residues. This sample stems from a study of T-cell reconstitution after alpha-beta-depleted transplantation in children. Construction of the TCRbeta library involved unique molecular identifiers. TCRdb re-called the PCR reads through MiXCR, storing one row per CDR3 protein. The repertoire consists of roughly 100,000 distinct CDR3 sequences, with about 8% occurring once and the leading ten covering under 8%.

The TCR comes from a human donor who donated a stem cell graft to a child with congenital amegakaryocytic thrombocytopenia. Material: PBMCs from the stem cell graft donor, obtained from the stem cell graft. V and J are TRBV5-1 and TRBJ2-1; the D gene is possibly TRBD2 (5 bases). The CDR3 coding sequence is TGCGCCAGCAGCTTGGGAGGGCCCCACAATGAGCAGTTCTTC. Amino acids: CASSLGGPHNEQFF. Looking up the rest from reference TRBV5-1 and TRBJ2-1 gives the full variable domain: KAGVTQTPRYLIKTRGQQVTLSCSPISGHRSVSWYQQTPGQGLQFLFEYFSETQRNKGNFPGRFSGRQFSNSRSEMNVSTLELGDSALYLCASSLGGPHNEQFFGPGTRLTVL.